Presented here are 4 T cell receptor beta chains from one specimen sequenced in a study of blood T cell repertoires in COVID-19. Sequencing used immunoSEQ multiplex PCR; TCRdb keeps in-frame clones, though not all of them. The table lists about 70,000 clones, roughly 86% of them singletons. The sequenced sample was peripheral blood. The receptor set was obtained from a man aged 35-49 years with COVID-19, enrolled during active disease.

CDR3 nucleotides: TGTGCCAGCAGTGATGACAGAGCGACCGGAGAAGCTTTCTTT. The encoded protein is CASSDDRATGEAFF. The V call is TRBV6-2 or TRBV6-3, the J call TRBJ1-1; weak D call: TRBD1 (5 bases). This CDR3 spans 14 amino acids. The V and J ends lost 5 bases and 8 bases respectively, with 18 bases between them. From germline, CDR1 is MNHEY and CDR2 SVGEGT.

The CDR3 loop reads CAISESGTGAPNYEQYF. For the CDR3, the DNA is TGTGCCATCAGTGAGTCTGGGACAGGGGCGCCGAACTACGAGCAGTACTTC. This sequence joins TRBV10-3 and TRBJ2-7, with 10 bases matching TRBD1. V was clipped by 0 bases and J by 3 bases; unmatched bases: 8. The CDR3 loop spans 17 amino acids. In germline, CDR1 is ENHRY, CDR2 SYGVKD.

The V call is TRBV29-1, the J call TRBJ2-7, with 12 positions matching TRBD2. CDR1 is SQVTM and CDR2 is ANQGSEA in the germline V gene. The CDR3 covers 13 residues. The trim removed 7 bases at V and 4 bases at J, leaving 5 bases unmatched. In nucleotides, the CDR3 is TGCAGCGCTGCGGGACTAGCGGGTTACGAGCAGTACTTC. It translates to CSAAGLAGYEQYF.

This rearrangement joins TRBV5-1 to TRBJ1-2; the match to TRBD1 covers 8 bases. The V segment lost 4 bases and the J segment 6 bases; nucleotides outside the gene matches: 5. The CDR3 sequence is 13 residues long. The germline V gene has CDR1 SGHRS and CDR2 YFSETQ. CDR3 amino acids: CASSGQGANGYTF. CDR3 DNA: TGCGCCAGCAGCGGGCAGGGGGCGAATGGCTACACCTTC.